The clone carrying this TCR beta chain was found once. PCR amplification relied on 60 Vbeta primers (plus 13 Jbeta primers). Libraries were prepared by immunoSEQ multiplex PCR; TCRdb keeps only in-frame clonotypes and omits some of them. Of approximately 100,000 clones listed, roughly 82% are singletons. The data stem from a study of cytomegalovirus exposure and HLA in healthy donors. Trimming removed 4 bases from V and 2 bases from J; junction bases left unmatched: 3. From germline, CDR1 is MGHRA and CDR2 YSYEKL. This CDR3 has 15 amino acids. The clonotype comes from a woman aged 50 to 60 in good health and CMV-seropositive. Sequencing was carried out using PBMCs. V usage is TRBV4-1 and J usage is TRBJ2-1, with 9 positions matching TRBD2. CDR3 residues: CASSRGGGAYNEQFF. The CDR3 bases are TGCGCCAGCAGCCGGGGCGGGGGGGCCTACAATGAGCAGTTCTTC.